Following are 23 T cell receptor beta chains from one sample sequenced in a study of blood T cell repertoires in COVID-19. Measured with immunoSEQ multiplex PCR; TCRdb has only the in-frame clones, and not every one. The profile shows approximately 170,000 clones, around 80% of them singletons. The sequencing sample was made of peripheral blood. The receptors here all came from a woman in her seventies with COVID-19, enrolled during active disease.

The CDR3 DNA sequence: TGTGCCAGCAGTGGACAGCTTAACTATGGCTACACCTTC. Protein product: CASSGQLNYGYTF. V gene TRBV2 combines with J gene TRBJ1-2, with D maybe TRBD1 (5 bases). In germline, CDR1 is SNHLY, CDR2 FYNNEI. V lost 4 bases and J 1 base, leaving 7 bases between the germline ends. CDR3 length: 13 amino acids.

This clone occurred a few times. The rearrangement uses TRBV7-8 and TRBJ1-3; 8 bases line up with TRBD1. After removal of 1 base from V and 7 bases from J, the junction contained 3 bases not matched to a gene. The CDR3 totals 14 residues. Germline CDR1 and CDR2: SGHVS and FQNEAQ. CDR3: CASSLGQGWNTIYF. DNA for the CDR3: TGTGCCAGCAGCTTAGGACAGGGGTGGAACACCATATATTTT.

V usage is TRBV28 and J usage is TRBJ1-6, with no clear D. Trimming left V 5 bases short and J 1 base short, with 12 bases between. Germline V lookup: CDR1 MDHEN, CDR2 SYDVKM. The CDR3 has 16 amino acids. CDR3 sequence reads: CASSLGSGSYNSPLHF. CDR3 nucleotide sequence: TGTGCCAGCAGTCTCGGTAGCGGTTCCTATAATTCACCCCTCCACTTT.

This chain connects TRBV27 to TRBJ2-3, with D possibly matching TRBD1 (6 bases). Trimming shortened V by 8 bases and J by 2 bases, and 17 bases separated the two germline ends. The CDR3 spans 15 residues. CDR1 and CDR2 (germline): MNHEY, SMNVEV (reference sequence). CDR3 DNA: TGTGCCAGCCTTGATACAGGGAATCTCACAGATACGCAGTATTTT. Translated: CASLDTGNLTDTQYF.

This clone has only a few counts. The V and J genes are TRBV27 and TRBJ2-7; no reliable D call. The V end was cut by 9 bases, the J end by 2 bases, with 11 bases between. The CDR3 runs 12 residues. Germline V gene data show CDR1 as MNHEY and CDR2 as SMNVEV (reference sequence). The CDR3 loop reads CASRDWPYEQYF. For the CDR3, the DNA is TGTGCCAGTAGAGACTGGCCCTACGAGCAGTACTTC.

This sequence joins TRBV9 and TRBJ2-3; 10 bases agree with TRBD1. The CDR3 runs to 16 residues. Germline CDR1 reads SGDLS; CDR2 reads YYNGEE. Trimming at V came to 2 bases and at J to 0 bases, leaving 3 bases not matched to a gene. This CDR3 reads CASSVGQGPSTDTQYF. The CDR3 DNA reads TGTGCCAGCAGCGTGGGACAGGGGCCTAGCACAGATACGCAGTATTTT.

The rearrangement uses TRBV27 and TRBJ2-1, with TRBD2 identical over 13 bases. V shed 4 bases and J 0 bases; nucleotides not matched to a gene: 3. CDR3 length: 17 amino acids. Germline V gives CDR1 MNHEY, CDR2 SMNVEV (reference sequence). The CDR3 sequence: CASSSLAGGSSYNEQFF. The CDR3 DNA follows: TGTGCCAGCAGTTCACTAGCGGGGGGGTCCTCCTACAATGAGCAGTTCTTC.

This chain connects TRBV3-1 (or the pseudogene TRBV3-2) to TRBJ1-3; D is perhaps TRBD1 (5 bases). The length of the CDR3 is 14 residues. V lost 3 bases and J lost 4, with 10 bases in between. Germline CDR1 is LGHDT and CDR2 is YNNKEL (reference sequence). The CDR3 DNA reads TGTGCCAGCAGCCAGCACAGGAAAGGAAACACCATATATTTT. Its protein product is CASSQHRKGNTIYF.

As for this clone: A junction boundary mismatches the germline segment, possibly from a read error. The chain recombines TRBV7-7 with TRBJ2-4, with 7 positions matching TRBD1. The germline V gene encodes CDR1 SSHAT and CDR2 FNYEAQ (reference sequence). This CDR3 has 20 amino acids. The CDR3 reads CASSFEDRGQPLLAKNIQYF. The CDR3 DNA reads TGTGCTAGCAGCTTCGAGGATCGGGGACAGCCCTTGCTAGCCAAAAACATTCAGTACTTC.

The chain links TRBV5-4 to TRBJ2-3; 8 bases line up with TRBD1. J gave up 1 base and V 5 bases, and 3 bases lay outside the gene matches. Germline V gene lookup returns CDR1 SGHNT and CDR2 YYREEE (reference sequence). The CDR3 covers 14 residues. CDR3 in DNA: TGTGCCAGCAGGGACAGGGCCGGCACAGATACGCAGTATTTT. Translated: CASRDRAGTDTQYF.

The rearrangement uses TRBV7-2 and TRBJ2-7, with TRBD1 identical over 10 bases. The CDR3 length is 16 residues. Germline V lookup: CDR1 SGHTA, CDR2 FQGNSA. V shed 0 bases and J 5 bases; nucleotides not matched to a gene: 7. CDR3 region: CASSLAPRTGGNEQYF. Here the CDR3 DNA reads TGTGCCAGCAGCTTAGCGCCACGGACAGGGGGAAACGAGCAGTACTTC.

The chain carries TRBV6-5 and TRBJ2-1; 12 bases agree with TRBD2. The germline V gene has CDR1 MNHEY and CDR2 SVGAGI. The CDR3 consists of 16 residues. V shed 4 bases, J shed 7 bases, and the junction held 8 bases outside the gene matches. The CDR3 is CASSFRLAGARNEQFF. CDR3 in DNA: TGTGCCAGCAGTTTCCGACTAGCGGGGGCTAGGAATGAGCAGTTCTTC.

The rearrangement uses TRBV19 and TRBJ1-6, with D possibly matching TRBD1 (6 bases). Trimming removed 6 bases at V and 7 bases at J, with 19 bases between. The germline CDR1 and CDR2 sequences are LNHDA and SQIVND (reference sequence). The CDR3 has 16 amino acids. DNA of the CDR3: TGTGCCAGTAGACTTAGAACCGGACAGAGAAATTCACCCCTCCACTTT. Protein: CASRLRTGQRNSPLHF.

The V and J genes are TRBV19 and TRBJ2-7; D is ambiguous. The V and J ends lost 5 bases and 3 bases respectively, with 11 bases between them. Germline V gives CDR1 LNHDA, CDR2 SQIVND (reference sequence). CDR3 size: 13 residues. For the CDR3, the DNA is TGTGCCAGTAGTTCCTACCGGTACTACGAGCAGTACGTC. Translated, it gives CASSSYRYYEQYV.

This chain joins TRBV24-1 and TRBJ2-3; D is undetermined. The CDR3 is 13 amino acids. The V end was cut by 3 bases, the J end by 2 bases, with 5 bases between. Per the germline V gene, CDR1 is KGHDR and CDR2 is SFDVKD. The CDR3 protein is CATSDPNTDTQYF. Written as DNA, the CDR3 is TGTGCCACCAGTGATCCCAACACAGATACGCAGTATTTT.

The chain joins TRBV4-1 to TRBJ2-5, with 8 bases lining up with TRBD1. The CDR3 has 15 amino acids. V was clipped by 4 bases and J by 4 bases; unmatched bases: 8. Germline V gene lookup returns CDR1 MGHRA and CDR2 YSYEKL. The CDR3 DNA reads as TGCGCCAGCAGCCGTTACCAGGGGGCAGGAGAGACCCAGTACTTC. This gives the protein CASSRYQGAGETQYF.

This clone was observed a handful of times. The chain uses TRBV9 and TRBJ1-4, with TRBD1 identical over 7 bases. The CDR3 is 15 residues long. The J segment lost 4 bases and the V segment lost 3 bases, leaving 6 bases of the junction unmatched. In germline, CDR1 is SGDLS, CDR2 YYNGEE. CDR3 nucleotides: TGTGCCAGCAGCGCCTCCGGGACAGTTAATGAAAAACTGTTTTTT. It translates to CASSASGTVNEKLFF.

Only one count was recorded for this clone. The rearrangement uses TRBV29-1 and TRBJ1-1; D is ambiguous. V was cut by 5 bases and J by 2 bases, with 12 bases left in between. Germline V gene sequence: CDR1 SQVTM, CDR2 ANQGSEA. The CDR3 is made up of 13 amino acids. DNA of the CDR3: TGCAGCGTTCTCCGGTTGAGCAACACTGAAGCTTTCTTT. It yields the protein CSVLRLSNTEAFF.

The chain uses TRBV18 and TRBJ1-2; possible D gene TRBD1, 5 bases. This CDR3 has 15 amino acids. Germline V lookup: CDR1 KGHSH, CDR2 LQKENI. V was clipped by 3 bases and J by 0 bases, with 11 bases between them. For the CDR3, the DNA is TGTGCCAGCTCACCCGAACCGACAGCTAACTATGGCTACACCTTC. Its translation is CASSPEPTANYGYTF.

The chain uses TRBV11-2 and TRBJ2-1, with D maybe TRBD1 (6 bases). With 2 bases removed from V and 10 bases from J, the gap between germline ends came to 9 bases. The CDR3 has 12 amino acids. Germline V lookup: CDR1 SGHAT, CDR2 FQNNGV. The CDR3: CASSLNREEQFF. The CDR3 nucleotides are TGTGCCAGCAGCTTAAACAGGGAGGAGCAGTTCTTC.

This chain joins TRBV3-1 (or the pseudogene TRBV3-2) and TRBJ1-2, with TRBD1 matching 9 bases. Germline loops: CDR1 LGHDT, CDR2 YNNKEL (reference sequence). The V gene end was trimmed by 2 bases and the J gene end by 5 bases; junction bases not matched to a gene: 6. The CDR3 has 15 residues. The DNA for the CDR3 is TGTGCCAGCAGCCAACCGTCGACAGGGGGGTATGGCTACACCTTC. This encodes CASSQPSTGGYGYTF.

This rearrangement joins TRBV4-2 to TRBJ2-5; 12 nucleotides line up with TRBD2. J was trimmed by 4 bases and V by 4 bases; bases with no gene match: 7. Germline-derived CDR1 and CDR2 are LGHNA and YNFKEQ. This CDR3 region has 16 residues. The CDR3 sequence is CASSPRLAGEGETQYF. DNA of the CDR3: TGTGCCAGCAGCCCTAGACTAGCGGGAGAGGGAGAGACCCAGTACTTC.

The V gene is TRBV2, the J gene TRBJ1-1; a possible D gene is TRBD1 (5 bases). CDR3 size: 13 residues. V lost 7 bases and J lost 1, with 10 bases in between. The germline V gene has CDR1 SNHLY and CDR2 FYNNEI. CDR3 nucleotides: TGTGCCAGCATGGCGACAGAGAACACTGAAGCTTTCTTT. Translated, it gives CASMATENTEAFF.